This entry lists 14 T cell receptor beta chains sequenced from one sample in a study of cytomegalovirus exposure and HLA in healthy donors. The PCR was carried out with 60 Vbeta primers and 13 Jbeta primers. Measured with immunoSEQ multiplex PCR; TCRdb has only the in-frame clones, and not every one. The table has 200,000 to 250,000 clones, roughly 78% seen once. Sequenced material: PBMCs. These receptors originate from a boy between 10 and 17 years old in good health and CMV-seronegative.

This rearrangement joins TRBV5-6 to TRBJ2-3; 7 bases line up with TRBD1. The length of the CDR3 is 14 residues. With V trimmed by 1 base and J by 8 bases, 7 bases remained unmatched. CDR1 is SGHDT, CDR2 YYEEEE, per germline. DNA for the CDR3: TGTGCCAGCAGCTTGTTGAAGGGGGCGGGTACGCAGTATTTT. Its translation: CASSLLKGAGTQYF.

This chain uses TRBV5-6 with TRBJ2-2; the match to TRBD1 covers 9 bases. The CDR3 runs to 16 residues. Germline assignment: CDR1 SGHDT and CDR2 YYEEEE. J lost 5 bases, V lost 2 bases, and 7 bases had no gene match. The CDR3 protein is CASSFTRDRATGELFF. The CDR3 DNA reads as TGTGCCAGCAGCTTTACCCGGGACAGGGCTACCGGGGAGCTGTTTTTT.

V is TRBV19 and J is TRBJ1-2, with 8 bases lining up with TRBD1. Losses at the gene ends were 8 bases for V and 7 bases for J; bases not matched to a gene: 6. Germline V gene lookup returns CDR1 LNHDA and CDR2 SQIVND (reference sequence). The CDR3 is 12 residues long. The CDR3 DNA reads TGTGCCAGTGCCGCCGGGACAGGTGGCTACACCTTC. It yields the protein CASAAGTGGYTF.

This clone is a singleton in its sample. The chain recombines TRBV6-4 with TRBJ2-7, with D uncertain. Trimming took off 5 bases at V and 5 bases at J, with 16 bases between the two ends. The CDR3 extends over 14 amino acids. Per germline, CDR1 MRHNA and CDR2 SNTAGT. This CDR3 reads CASSLEEASHEQYF. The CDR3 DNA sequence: TGTGCCAGCAGTCTCGAGGAAGCTTCCCACGAGCAGTACTTC.

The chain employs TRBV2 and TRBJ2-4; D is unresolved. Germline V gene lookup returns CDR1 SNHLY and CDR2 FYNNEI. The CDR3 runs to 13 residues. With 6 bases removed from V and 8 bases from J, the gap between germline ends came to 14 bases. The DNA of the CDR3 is TGTGCCAGCAGCGAGCCTAGTCGCGACATTCAGTACTTC. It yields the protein CASSEPSRDIQYF.

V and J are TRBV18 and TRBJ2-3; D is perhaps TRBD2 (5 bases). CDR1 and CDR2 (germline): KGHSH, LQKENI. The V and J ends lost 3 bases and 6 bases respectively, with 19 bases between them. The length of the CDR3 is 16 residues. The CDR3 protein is CASSPSSDFVADTQYF. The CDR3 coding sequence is TGTGCCAGCTCACCTTCGTCGGACTTCGTCGCCGATACGCAGTATTTT. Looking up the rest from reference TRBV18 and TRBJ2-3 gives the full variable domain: NAGVMQNPRHLVRRRGQEARLRCSPMKGHSHVYWYRQLPEEGLKFMVYLQKENIIDESGMPKERFSAEFPKEGPSILRIQQVVRGDSAAYFCASSPSSDFVADTQYFGPGTRLTVL.

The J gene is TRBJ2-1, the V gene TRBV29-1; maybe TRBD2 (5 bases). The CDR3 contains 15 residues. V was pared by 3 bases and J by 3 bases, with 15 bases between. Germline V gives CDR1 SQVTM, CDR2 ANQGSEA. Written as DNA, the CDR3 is TGCAGCGTTGACGAGAGCGGAGAGAACTACAATGAGCAGTTCTTC. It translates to CSVDESGENYNEQFF.

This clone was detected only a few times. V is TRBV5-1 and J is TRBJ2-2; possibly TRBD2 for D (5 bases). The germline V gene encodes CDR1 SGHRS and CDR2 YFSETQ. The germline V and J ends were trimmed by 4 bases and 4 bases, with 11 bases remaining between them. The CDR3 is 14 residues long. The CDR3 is CASSLQDSTGELFF. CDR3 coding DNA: TGCGCCAGCAGCCTGCAGGACTCCACCGGGGAGCTGTTTTTT.

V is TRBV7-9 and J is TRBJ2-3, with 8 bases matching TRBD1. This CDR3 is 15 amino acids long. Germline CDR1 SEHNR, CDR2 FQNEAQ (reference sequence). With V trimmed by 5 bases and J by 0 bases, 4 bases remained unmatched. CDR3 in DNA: TGTGCCAGCAGCCGGACAGGGTCTAGCACAGATACGCAGTATTTT. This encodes CASSRTGSSTDTQYF.

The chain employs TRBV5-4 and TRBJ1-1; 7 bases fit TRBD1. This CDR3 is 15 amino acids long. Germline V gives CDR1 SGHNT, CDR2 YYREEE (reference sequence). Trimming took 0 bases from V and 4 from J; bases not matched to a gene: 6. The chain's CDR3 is CASSLETGRGTEAFF. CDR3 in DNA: TGTGCCAGCAGCTTGGAGACAGGGCGAGGCACTGAAGCTTTCTTT.

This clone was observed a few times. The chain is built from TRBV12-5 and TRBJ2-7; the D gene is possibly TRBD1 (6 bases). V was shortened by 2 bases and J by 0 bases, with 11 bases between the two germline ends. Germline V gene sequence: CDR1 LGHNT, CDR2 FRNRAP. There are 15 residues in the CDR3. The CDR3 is CASGLPRGGSYEQYF. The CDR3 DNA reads TGTGCTAGTGGTTTGCCACGAGGGGGCTCCTACGAGCAGTACTTC.

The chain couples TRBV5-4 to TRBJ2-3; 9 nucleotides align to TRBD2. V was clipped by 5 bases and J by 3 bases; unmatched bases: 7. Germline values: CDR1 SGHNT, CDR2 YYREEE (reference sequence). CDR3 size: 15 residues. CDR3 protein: CASRTSGTVTDTQYF. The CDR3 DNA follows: TGTGCCAGCAGGACTAGCGGAACGGTAACAGATACGCAGTATTTT.

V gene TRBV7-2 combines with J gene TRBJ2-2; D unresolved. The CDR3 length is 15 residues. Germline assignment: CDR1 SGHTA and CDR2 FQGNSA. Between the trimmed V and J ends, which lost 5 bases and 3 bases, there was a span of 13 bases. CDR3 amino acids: CASSLGSSHTGELFF. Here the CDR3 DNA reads TGTGCCAGCAGCCTAGGGTCGAGTCACACCGGGGAGCTGTTTTTT.

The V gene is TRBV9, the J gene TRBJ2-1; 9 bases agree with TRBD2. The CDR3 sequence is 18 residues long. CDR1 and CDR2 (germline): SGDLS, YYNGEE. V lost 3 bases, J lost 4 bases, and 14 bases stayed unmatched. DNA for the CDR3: TGTGCCAGCAGCGCTAGGGGGGGGCTAGCGGGACCTTACAATGAGCAGTTCTTC. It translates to CASSARGGLAGPYNEQFF.